These 10 T cell receptor beta chains originate from one sample sequenced in a study of blood T cell repertoires in COVID-19. This table comes from immunoSEQ multiplex PCR, and its TCRdb copy is limited to in-frame clones, with some not included. The repertoire holds about 260,000 clones, with 85% to 90% as singletons. Material for sequencing was peripheral blood. The receptors shown here come from a middle-aged woman who had recovered from COVID-19.

The chain combines TRBV27 with TRBJ2-3; the match to TRBD2 covers 11 bases. Per the germline V gene, CDR1 is MNHEY and CDR2 is SMNVEV (reference sequence). The CDR3 sequence is 17 residues long. V shed 6 bases, J shed 1 base, and the junction held 9 bases outside the gene matches. CDR3 DNA: TGTGCCAGCAGCCCCCATAGCGGGGGGGGAGGCACAGATACGCAGTATTTT. This codes for CASSPHSGGGGTDTQYF.

The gene calls are TRBV9 and TRBJ1-2, with 10 bases matching TRBD1. V shed 3 bases and J 5 bases; nucleotides not matched to a gene: 7. The CDR3 has 15 amino acids. CDR1 is SGDLS, CDR2 YYNGEE, per germline. The CDR3 protein is CASSAGDRGSYGYTF. CDR3 sequence (DNA): TGTGCCAGCAGCGCAGGGGACAGGGGAAGTTATGGCTACACCTTC.

The rearrangement uses TRBV19 and TRBJ2-3; 7 nucleotides line up with TRBD2. The V segment lost 6 bases and the J segment 4 bases; nucleotides outside the gene matches: 13. CDR1 and CDR2 (germline): LNHDA, SQIVND (reference sequence). This CDR3 is 16 amino acids long. DNA of the CDR3: TGTGCCAGTAGCCCTGGCCTAGCGGTGTCGGCAGATACGCAGTATTTT. Protein: CASSPGLAVSADTQYF. The entire variable domain, with the rest obtained from reference TRBV19 and TRBJ2-3, is as follows: DGGITQSPKYLFRKEGQNVTLSCEQNLNHDAMYWYRQDPGQGLRLIYYSQIVNDFQKGDIAEGYSVSREKKESFPLTVTSAQKNPTAFYLCASSPGLAVSADTQYFGPGTRLTVL.

The chain has TRBV10-3 and TRBJ1-3, with D hard to call. Between the trimmed V and J ends, which lost 10 bases and 8 bases, there was a span of 9 bases. The CDR3 extends over 10 amino acids. Germline V CDR1 and CDR2: ENHRY, SYGVKD. The CDR3 DNA reads TGTGCCACAAGAGGCGACACCATATATTTT. Protein product: CATRGDTIYF.

CDR3 loop: CASSVGLGQDSGNTIYF. The DNA for the CDR3 is TGTGCCAGCAGCGTAGGCCTTGGACAGGACTCTGGAAACACCATATATTTT. The chain combines TRBV9 with TRBJ1-3; 7 bases map to TRBD1. V dropped 0 bases and J dropped 0; count of bases not matched to a gene: 6. Germline lookup yields CDR1 SGDLS and CDR2 YYNGEE. The CDR3 is 17 residues long.

The J gene is TRBJ2-5, the V gene TRBV6-5, with 8 nucleotides matching TRBD2. Germline V CDR1 and CDR2: MNHEY, SVGAGI. The CDR3 is 14 residues long. The junction had 6 bases not matched to a gene; V was cut back by 5 bases and J by 4 bases. This chain's CDR3 is CASSLSGGGETQYF. CDR3 nucleotide sequence: TGTGCCAGCAGTCTCAGCGGGGGCGGAGAGACCCAGTACTTC.

The chain has TRBV7-2 and TRBJ2-5; TRBD2 matches at 8 bases. Germline lookup yields CDR1 SGHTA and CDR2 FQGNSA. This CDR3 is built from 16 residues. After removal of 5 bases from V and 7 bases from J, the junction contained 15 bases not matched to a gene. CDR3: CASSPVPGGWGSTQYF. In nucleotides, the CDR3 is TGTGCCAGCAGCCCTGTTCCGGGGGGGTGGGGCTCGACCCAGTACTTC.

The chain uses TRBV19 and TRBJ2-3; D may be TRBD2 (6 bases). The CDR3 length is 15 residues. V lost 3 bases, J lost 2 bases, and 12 bases lay in between. Germline V gene sequence: CDR1 LNHDA, CDR2 SQIVND (reference sequence). CDR3 in amino acids: CASSIWRGDTDTQYF. CDR3 nucleotide sequence: TGTGCCAGTAGTATTTGGCGGGGCGACACAGATACGCAGTATTTT.

This rearrangement joins TRBV5-1 to TRBJ1-1; possible D gene TRBD1, 6 bases. Germline V gives CDR1 SGHRS, CDR2 YFSETQ. The CDR3 spans 14 residues. V gave up 4 bases and J gave up 5 bases, with 15 bases separating them. CDR3: CASSHTGGRTEAFF. CDR3 DNA sequence: TGCGCCAGCAGCCATACGGGGGGCAGGACTGAAGCTTTCTTT.

This chain joins TRBV6-5 and TRBJ1-2; tentative D call: TRBD1 (5 bases). This CDR3 has 14 residues. In germline, CDR1 is MNHEY, CDR2 SVGAGI. V shed 8 bases and J shed 4 bases, with 17 bases lying between them. The CDR3 nucleotides are TGTGCCAGCTCGGGGACTTGGGCGTTCTATGGCTACACCTTC. Protein: CASSGTWAFYGYTF.